This T cell receptor (beta chain) was documented in a study of OX40 agonist ivuxolimab in advanced cancers. This clone was observed a single time. The data were produced by immunoSEQ multiplex PCR, yet TCRdb's version contains in-frame clones alone and is incomplete. This sample has roughly 60,000 clones; approximately 90% occur once, and the top ten carry roughly 0.45%. The V end was cut by 3 bases, the J end by 5 bases, with 11 bases between. Germline-derived CDR1 and CDR2 are MNHNY and SVGAGI (reference sequence). This CDR3 region has 14 residues. This receptor was identified in an adult with an advanced solid tumor such as melanoma, head and neck, liver or kidney cancer. The specimen comprised CD4+ or CD8+ T cells sorted from blood, sampled in a trial of the OX40 agonist ivuxolimab. The chain recombines TRBV6-6 with TRBJ1-5; D may be TRBD1 (5 bases). CDR3 region: CASSYGGYDQPQHF. DNA of the CDR3: TGTGCCAGCAGTTATGGGGGATACGATCAGCCCCAGCATTTT.